Listed below are T cell receptor beta chains from one sample, sequenced in a study of cytotoxic CD8 clonotypes in ibrutinib-treated CLL. TCRdb keeps only in-frame clones here, not all; method: immunoSEQ multiplex PCR. The sample contains about 130,000 clones, over 75% of which appear only once. Sequencing used PBMCs, obtained after 24 months of ibrutinib treatment. These receptors came from a human donor with chronic lymphocytic leukemia. Both conserved end residues are part of each CDR3. Fields, in order: V gene, clone size, J gene, D gene, CDR3 DNA, CDR3 protein. The D gene is left open where the match is weak. Size values are once, few and many counts, or a class for expanded clones, and some rows have none.

TRBV18	-	TRBJ2-5	TRBD2	TGTGCCAGCTCACCACCGGGTAGCGGGGGCAAAGAGACCCAGTACTTC	CASSPPGSGGKETQYF
TRBV6-5	once	TRBJ1-2	TRBD1	TGTGCCAGCAGAGCAGGGGGCGCCAACTATGGCTACACCTTC	CASRAGGANYGYTF
TRBV7-2	-	TRBJ1-1	-	TGTGCCAGCAGCTTACACACTGAAGCTTTCTTT	CASSLHTEAFF
TRBV5-1	-	TRBJ2-7	-	TGCGCCAGCACGCCGGGGTTACCCCCCTCCTACGAGCAGTACTTC	CASTPGLPPSYEQYF
TRBV7-2	-	TRBJ2-7	-	TGTGCCAGCAGCTTAGGATTTGGGGGGGCCGAGCAGTACTTC	CASSLGFGGAEQYF
TRBV7-6	-	TRBJ2-7	TRBD2	TGTGCCAGCAGCTTCGGACTAGCGGGAGATGAGCAGTACTTC	CASSFGLAGDEQYF
TRBV18	once	TRBJ2-7	-	TGTGCCAGCTGTCGGTCCCGGGGGGCCTCCTACGAGCAGTACTTC	CASCRSRGASYEQYF
TRBV7-6	-	TRBJ1-5	-	TGTGCCAGCAGCAGAAGCAGCAGTCAGCCCCAGCATTTT	CASSRSSSQPQHF
TRBV18	once	TRBJ2-2	-	TGTGCCAGCTCACCACGGGTCACCGGGGAGCTGTTTTTT	CASSPRVTGELFF
TRBV28	once	TRBJ1-5	-	TGTGCCAGCAGTTTGGGGGTCTTCAATCAGCCCCAGCATTTT	CASSLGVFNQPQHF
TRBV18	many	TRBJ2-3	TRBD1	TGTGCCAGCTCACCGACTTTCCGGGACAGGGGGAGCACAGATACGCAGTATTTT	CASSPTFRDRGSTDTQYF
TRBV28	-	TRBJ2-7	-	TGTGCCAGCAGTTTATATCCGGGCGAGCAGTACTTC	CASSLYPGEQYF
TRBV28	-	TRBJ1-5	-	TGTGCCAGCAGTTTTGAACAGGATCAGCCCCAGCATTTT	CASSFEQDQPQHF
TRBV18	-	TRBJ2-1	TRBD2	TGTGCCAGCTCACCACAGGGACTAGCGGGAGGGGTGTCCTACAATGAGCAGTTCTTC	CASSPQGLAGGVSYNEQFF
TRBV5-1	-	TRBJ2-7	-	TGCGCCAGCAGCTGGCCGGAACAGAGCCTATCCTCCTACGAGCAGTACTTC	CASSWPEQSLSSYEQYF
TRBV28	-	TRBJ1-2	-	TGTGCCAGCAGTCCTCAGTGGGCGGGCTTTGGTTTTTTAGGCTACACCTTC	CASSPQWAGFGFLGYTF
TRBV28	-	TRBJ2-2	-	-	CASSLGQGWGPGSCFF
TRBV6-5	-	TRBJ2-5	-	TGTGCCAGTTGCCGGAACAGGGAGGAGACCCAGTACTTC	CASCRNREETQYF
TRBV4-2	-	TRBJ1-4	TRBD1	TGTGCCAGCAGCCCCCGACAGGGGGGGACGACTAATGAAAAACTGTTTTTT	CASSPRQGGTTNEKLFF
TRBV4-2	-	TRBJ2-5	-	TGTGCCAGCAGCCAAGATAGAAGCGGCTTCCAAGAGACCCAGTACTTC	CASSQDRSGFQETQYF
TRBV5-6	-	TRBJ2-7	TRBD2	TGTGCCAGCAGCAGGACTAGCTACGAGCAGTACTTC	CASSRTSYEQYF
TRBV18	-	TRBJ2-7	-	TGTGCCAGCTCACTAAACGAGGGGGACTACGAGCAGTACTTC	CASSLNEGDYEQYF
TRBV18	-	TRBJ2-3	TRBD2	TGTGCCAGCTCCCAAACCGGAGCGGGGACAGATACGCAGTATTTT	CASSQTGAGTDTQYF
TRBV27	-	TRBJ1-2	TRBD1	TGTGCCAGCAGTTCCCGGGGACAGGGTTATGGCTACACCTTC	CASSSRGQGYGYTF
TRBV7-2	-	TRBJ1-2	TRBD1	TGTGCCAGCAGCTTAGACGTGTTGACAGGGGCATCCTATGGCTACACCTTC	CASSLDVLTGASYGYTF
TRBV7-3	-	TRBJ1-6	-	TGTGCCAGCAGCTATGCAATCTCTTCACCCCTCCACTTT	CASSYAISSPLHF
TRBV7-2	-	TRBJ2-7	-	TGTGCCAGCAGCTTCCGGGGCGAGCAGTACTTC	CASSFRGEQYF
TRBV9	-	TRBJ1-3	-	TGTGCCAGCAGCTTGGCCGGGACCCGAGGAAACACCATATATTTT	CASSLAGTRGNTIYF
TRBV28	-	TRBJ1-2	-	TGTGCCAGCAGTCTAAATCGGGACACGGGAGGCTACACCTTC	CASSLNRDTGGYTF
TRBV30	-	TRBJ1-6	-	TGTGCCTGGAGTGTACAGGGCTCCTATAATTCACCCCTCCACTTT	CAWSVQGSYNSPLHF
TRBV4-3	-	TRBJ2-3	-	TGCGCCAGCAGCCAAGCCAAAGGGTCTACGCAGTATTTT	CASSQAKGSTQYF
TRBV28	-	TRBJ2-7	TRBD1	TGTGCCACCTGGACAGGGGGCAACGAGCAGTACTTC	CATWTGGNEQYF
TRBV19	-	TRBJ1-5	TRBD1	TGTGCCACGAAGGACAGGGTAGGCAATCAGCCCCAGCATTTT	CATKDRVGNQPQHF
TRBV7-2	once	TRBJ2-5	TRBD2	TGTGCCAGCAGCTTAATTAGCGGGGGGGCGGAGACCCAGTACTTC	CASSLISGGAETQYF
TRBV21-1	-	TRBJ2-3	-	TGTGCCAGGCGGGAGGGCAGGGTTGGAGATACGCAGTATTTT	CARREGRVGDTQYF
TRBV19	-	TRBJ2-7	-	TGTGCCTCACCGGGACGGAGGCCCTCCGAGCAGTACTTC	CASPGRRPSEQYF
TRBV27	-	TRBJ2-7	TRBD2	TGTGCCAGCAGTTCTTTAGCGGGAGGGCCCCACGAGCAGTACTTC	CASSSLAGGPHEQYF
TRBV7-2	-	TRBJ2-1	TRBD2	TGTGCCAGCAGCCCGAGGACTAGCGGGGGCTCTGAGCAGTTCTTC	CASSPRTSGGSEQFF
TRBV7-8	-	TRBJ1-2	-	TGTGCCAGCAGCTCCGGGGGGGGCAGGGCTAACTATGGCTACACCTTC	CASSSGGGRANYGYTF
TRBV5-1	-	TRBJ1-2	-	TGCGCCAGCAGCCCTGCCCCAGATAACTATGGCTACACCTTC	CASSPAPDNYGYTF
TRBV19	-	TRBJ2-5	-	TGTGCCAGTAGCCCAGGGGCTACACTTACCCAGACCCAGTACTTC	CASSPGATLTQTQYF
TRBV6-6	-	TRBJ2-3	TRBD2	TGTGCCAGCACCTATAGACTAGCGGGAGCGGGAGATACGCAGTATTTT	CASTYRLAGAGDTQYF
TRBV4-1	-	TRBJ2-2	-	TGCGCCAGCAGCCAAGTTGCCGGGGAGCTGTTTTTT	CASSQVAGELFF
TRBV6-5	-	TRBJ2-7	-	TGTTCCGCAAGGGGCCCTCCACTCTACGAGCAGTACTTC	CSARGPPLYEQYF
TRBV6-8	-	TRBJ1-3	-	TGTGCCAGCAGGGGGGCAGACTCTGGAAACACCATATATTTT	CASRGADSGNTIYF
TRBV7-3	-	TRBJ2-2	-	TGTGCCAGCAGCTCCCCGGGGACACAAATAGGGGAGCTGTTTTTT	CASSSPGTQIGELFF
TRBV14	-	TRBJ1-3	-	TGTGCCAGCAGCCAAGATATCAGCTTCTCTGGAAACACCATATATTTT	CASSQDISFSGNTIYF
TRBV5-6	-	TRBJ2-5	-	TGTGCCAGCAGCTTGGTGGGGGCGGGAGAGACCCAGTACTTC	CASSLVGAGETQYF
TRBV7-2	-	TRBJ2-2	-	TGTGCCAGCAGCCCCGACAGTAGGGGCACCGGGGAGCTGTTTTTT	CASSPDSRGTGELFF
TRBV7-9	-	TRBJ2-3	-	TGTGCCAGCAGCTCCCAAAGACGGAGCACAGATACGCAGTATTTT	CASSSQRRSTDTQYF
TRBV28	-	TRBJ1-5	-	TGTGCCAGCAGTTCGACTTCAAAAGGGGGACATCAGCCCCAGCATTTT	CASSSTSKGGHQPQHF
TRBV4-2	-	TRBJ1-2	-	TGTGCCAGCAGCCAAGATAGGAGGACACTGACTAACTATGGCTACACCTTC	CASSQDRRTLTNYGYTF
TRBV7-9	-	TRBJ2-7	-	TGTGCCAGCACCCCCCTGCGGGGCCCACCTCACGAGCAGTACTTC	CASTPLRGPPHEQYF
TRBV2	-	TRBJ2-5	-	TGTGCCAGCACCCGACTCATGGGTGGGACCCAGTACTTC	CASTRLMGGTQYF
TRBV28	-	TRBJ2-2	TRBD2	TGTGCCGCAGCCACGGGAGGGCCCGGGGAGCTGTTTTTT	CAAATGGPGELFF